The 7 T cell receptor beta chains listed next were all sequenced from one sample in a study of blood T cell repertoires in COVID-19. Assay: immunoSEQ multiplex PCR; the TCRdb copy retains only in-frame clones and omits some. The sample lists roughly 50,000 clones; roughly 90% were seen once. Specimen: peripheral blood. The receptors here all came from a woman aged 60-75 years with active COVID-19.

This chain joins TRBV4-1 and TRBJ2-7; TRBD2 agrees at 7 bases. Germline CDR1 reads MGHRA; CDR2 reads YSYEKL. The V gene end was trimmed by 3 bases and the J gene end by 1 base; junction bases not matched to a gene: 3. The CDR3 is 14 amino acids. CDR3 residues: CASSHGEGSYEQYF. In DNA form, the CDR3 reads TGCGCCAGCAGCCACGGGGAGGGATCCTACGAGCAGTACTTC.

CDR3 nucleotide sequence: TGTGCCAGCAGCGTAGTTCCGAGCGGTCCCGGGGAGCTGTTTTTT. This gives the protein CASSVVPSGPGELFF. The chain couples TRBV9 to TRBJ2-2; weak D call: TRBD2 (5 bases). Trimming took off 0 bases at V and 6 bases at J, with 12 bases between the two ends. CDR1 and CDR2 from the germline V gene are SGDLS and YYNGEE. The CDR3 has 15 residues.

The chain uses TRBV10-3 and TRBJ1-4; no clear D. Germline loops: CDR1 ENHRY, CDR2 SYGVKD. CDR3 size: 14 residues. Trimming pared 6 bases from V and 4 bases from J, leaving 12 bases between. The CDR3 protein is CAISDGGGNEKLFF. The CDR3, as DNA: TGTGCCATCAGCGACGGCGGAGGTAATGAAAAACTGTTTTTT.

V and J are TRBV6-2 or TRBV6-3 and TRBJ2-5; 8 bases align to TRBD2. The germline CDR1 and CDR2 sequences are MNHEY and SVGEGT. The trim removed 5 bases at V and 5 bases at J, leaving 7 bases unmatched. The CDR3 has 14 residues. CDR3 sequence (DNA): TGTGCCAGCAGTCTTCGGGGGGGGGCCGAGACCCAGTACTTC. Translating it yields CASSLRGGAETQYF.

The chain recombines TRBV4-1 with TRBJ1-2, with D perhaps TRBD1 (6 bases). The ends were cut back, 0 bases at V and 7 bases at J, with 12 bases in the middle. Germline values: CDR1 MGHRA, CDR2 YSYEKL. The CDR3 sequence is 14 residues long. CDR3 in amino acids: CASSQEGGGTGYTF. In nucleotides, the CDR3 is TGCGCCAGCAGCCAAGAAGGGGGTGGAACTGGCTACACCTTC.

This clone was observed a single time. The chain carries TRBV2 and TRBJ2-7, with TRBD2 matching 10 bases. The germline V gene has CDR1 SNHLY and CDR2 FYNNEI. J was trimmed by 1 base and V by 6 bases; bases with no gene match: 12. The CDR3 runs 17 residues. The CDR3 protein is CASSESGSSGGSYEQYF. The CDR3 DNA reads as TGTGCCAGCAGCGAAAGCGGGTCTAGCGGGGGTTCCTACGAGCAGTACTTC.

Here the CDR3 DNA reads TGCAGTGCTAGTACGGGTCCCCTCAATCAGCCCCAGCATTTT. Encoded protein: CSASTGPLNQPQHF. The chain combines TRBV20-1 with TRBJ1-5; D uncertain. Per the germline V gene, CDR1 is DFQATT and CDR2 is SNEGSKA (reference sequence). The CDR3 sequence is 14 residues long. V lost 3 bases to trimming and J lost 3 bases, with 12 bases between them.